The 28 T cell receptor beta chains given below trace back to one sample, sequenced in a study of T cell repertoires in cytomegalovirus infection. TCRdb ran MiXCR on the reads and lists one entry per CDR3 protein. The sample consists of roughly 990,000 distinct CDR3 sequences, less than 35% of them appearing once. What these receptors recognize is not known. This material consisted of cultured CD8+ T cells from PBMCs, taken from culture after CMV antigen stimulation. The receptors shown here come from a human donor in good health (CMV status not recorded). Some clones in this sample may be carry-over from other donors' samples.

This rearrangement joins TRBV5-6 to TRBJ2-7, with no clear D. Trimming stripped 0 bases from V and 2 bases from J, with 12 bases between. The CDR3 loop spans 15 amino acids. In germline, CDR1 is SGHDT, CDR2 YYEEEE. CDR3 sequence: CASSLAYLVPYEQYV. The CDR3 DNA follows: TGTGCCAGCAGCTTGGCCTATTTGGTCCCCTACGAGCAGTACGTC.

This chain connects TRBV12-3 or TRBV12-4 to TRBJ2-7; perhaps TRBD2 as D (5 bases). The CDR3 sequence is 12 residues long. V was shortened by 3 bases and J by 7 bases, with 10 bases between the two germline ends. Here the CDR3 reads CASSFGSGEQYV. The DNA for the CDR3 is TGTGCCAGCAGTTTCGGGTCGGGGGAGCAGTACGTC.

This sequence joins TRBV5-1 and TRBJ2-1; weak D call: TRBD2 (6 bases). Germline V gene sequence: CDR1 SGHRS, CDR2 YFSETQ. The V end was cut by 3 bases, the J end by 7 bases, with 17 bases between. The CDR3 has 15 residues. CDR3 bases: TGCGCCAGCAGCTCGGTTGGTGCGGGGTATAATGAGCAGTTCTTC. It is translated as CASSSVGAGYNEQFF.

This clonotype showed up many times. The chain has TRBV7-8 and TRBJ1-5; D perhaps matches TRBD1 (6 bases). The CDR3 covers 15 residues. The germline CDR1 and CDR2 sequences are SGHVS and FQNEAQ. V gave up 5 bases and J gave up 0 bases, with 11 bases separating them. The CDR3 sequence is CASSPRGNSNQPQHF. The CDR3 region has the DNA TGTGCCAGCAGCCCAAGGGGGAATAGCAATCAGCCCCAGCATTTT.

The rearrangement joins TRBV11-2 to TRBJ2-5; 10 bases line up with TRBD2. V lost 1 base and J lost 5; bases outside the gene matches: 16. Germline-derived CDR1 and CDR2 are SGHAT and FQNNGV. The CDR3 runs to 19 residues. In DNA form, the CDR3 reads TGTGCCAGCAGCTTAGGATTGAGGTCGAGCGGGGGGGCCGGGGAGACCCAGTACTTC. It specifies CASSLGLRSSGGAGETQYF.

This chain joins TRBV29-1 and TRBJ1-1; 7 bases are shared with TRBD1. This CDR3 region has 12 residues. Germline V gene sequence: CDR1 SQVTM, CDR2 ANQGSEA. Trimming took 7 bases from V and 5 from J; bases not matched to a gene: 7. The DNA of the CDR3 is TGCAGCGGGAGCCAGGGGGGGACTGAAGCTTTCTTT. It specifies CSGSQGGTEAFF. Based on the CDR3 plus reference TRBV29-1 and TRBJ1-1, the full variable domain is SAVISQKPSRDICQRGTSLTIQCQVDSQVTMMFWYRQQPGQSLTLIATANQGSEATYESGFVIDKFPISRPNLTFSTLTVSNMSPEDSSIYLCSGSQGGTEAFFGQGTRLTVV.

This clonotype was observed a handful of times. The chain employs TRBV5-5 and TRBJ1-5, with D maybe TRBD1 (6 bases). Germline-derived CDR1 and CDR2 are SGHKS and YYEKEE (reference sequence). Between the trimmed V and J ends, which lost 4 bases and 0 bases, there was a span of 17 bases. The CDR3 extends over 17 amino acids. This CDR3 is CASSIWVQGYSNQPQHF. In DNA form, the CDR3 reads TGTGCCAGCAGCATATGGGTACAGGGCTATAGCAATCAGCCCCAGCATTTT.

This clonotype has a handful of counts. V gene TRBV6-5 combines with J gene TRBJ2-3, with a tentative D call TRBD1 (6 bases). Germline CDR1 reads MNHEY; CDR2 reads SVGAGI. The germline V and J ends were trimmed by 5 bases and 4 bases, with 25 bases remaining between them. The CDR3 loop spans 18 amino acids. The CDR3 DNA reads as TGTGCCAGCAGTACCCGACGGTCGGGTAGCAAGGGGGCAGATACGCAGTATTTT. The encoded protein is CASSTRRSGSKGADTQYF.

V usage is TRBV6-2 or TRBV6-3 and J usage is TRBJ2-1, with 7 bases matching TRBD1. The CDR3 consists of 14 residues. V gave up 10 bases and J gave up 0 bases; unmatched junction bases: 6. Germline CDR1 MNHEY, CDR2 SVGEGT. CDR3 residues: CAIDRDSSYNEQFF. Here the CDR3 DNA reads TGTGCCATCGACCGGGACAGCTCCTACAATGAGCAGTTCTTC.

A few counts support this clonotype. This chain links TRBV12-5 with TRBJ2-6, with TRBD1 matching 9 bases. With V trimmed by 6 bases and J by 2 bases, 11 bases remained unmatched. This CDR3 comprises 18 residues. In germline, CDR1 is LGHNT, CDR2 FRNRAP. The CDR3 protein is CASGSGTGSLPGANVLTF. CDR3 nucleotide sequence: TGTGCTAGTGGCTCCGGGACAGGGTCTCTTCCTGGGGCCAACGTCCTGACTTTC. The full variable domain, its missing parts supplied by reference TRBV12-5 and TRBJ2-6, is DARVTQTPRHKVTEMGQEVTMRCQPILGHNTVFWYRQTMMQGLELLAYFRNRAPLDDSGMPKDRFSAEMPDATLATLKIQPSEPRDSAVYFCASGSGTGSLPGANVLTFGAGSRLTVL.

V usage is TRBV6-8 and J usage is TRBJ1-1, with D tentatively TRBD1 (6 bases). There are 15 residues in the CDR3. Per germline, CDR1 MNHGY and CDR2 SAAAGT. V lost 6 bases and J lost 1, with 15 bases in between. This chain's CDR3 is CASRLHRAANTEAFF. In DNA, the CDR3 is TGTGCCAGCAGGCTTCACAGGGCCGCGAACACTGAAGCTTTCTTT.

V usage is TRBV7-9 and J usage is TRBJ2-1; D gene ambiguous. In germline, CDR1 is SEHNR, CDR2 FQNEAQ (reference sequence). V was pared by 2 bases and J by 8 bases, with 19 bases between. The CDR3 is 16 amino acids. CDR3 sequence reads: CASSLPRTDSRDEQFF. In nucleotides, the CDR3 is TGTGCCAGCAGCTTACCTAGGACCGATAGTAGGGATGAGCAGTTCTTC.

A note on this clonotype: A much more abundant neighbour one base away suggests this may be a read error. The CDR3 DNA reads TGTGCCAGCAACTATCTTATACAGGAGGCCACTGAAGCTTTCTTT. Its translation: CASNYLIQEATEAFF. V and J are TRBV7-3 and TRBJ1-1, with D possibly TRBD1 on 5 matching bases. Germline CDR1 is SGHTA and CDR2 is FQGTGA. The CDR3 has 15 amino acids. V was pared by 7 bases and J by 4 bases, with 19 bases between.

At least ten counts were recorded for this clonotype. The chain joins TRBV5-8 to TRBJ1-1; weak D call: TRBD1 (5 bases). The CDR3 covers 16 residues. CDR1 SGHTS and CDR2 YDEGEE come from the germline V gene. V lost 0 bases to trimming and J lost 5 bases, with 17 bases between them. CDR3 region: CASSLAPGWGETEAFF. CDR3 nucleotides: TGTGCCAGCAGCTTGGCCCCGGGCTGGGGGGAGACTGAAGCTTTCTTT.

This clonotype was counted only a few times. The rearrangement joins TRBV7-9 to TRBJ2-6; D gene ambiguous. CDR1 is SEHNR and CDR2 is FQNEAQ in the germline V gene (reference sequence). The V gene lost 6 bases and the J gene lost 3 bases, with 9 bases spanning the gap. There are 14 residues in the CDR3. The CDR3 DNA reads TGTGCCAGCAGTACACGGAGTGGGGCCAACGTCCTGACTTTC. It codes for CASSTRSGANVLTF.

This clonotype was picked up a small number of times. The genes are TRBV7-6 and TRBJ1-3; D is possibly TRBD1 (5 bases). CDR3 length: 15 residues. Germline V lookup: CDR1 SGHVS, CDR2 FNYEAQ. V was pared by 7 bases and J by 4 bases, with 17 bases between. The CDR3, as DNA: TGTGCCAGCATCCTTCCATCGGGACTCGGAAACACCATATATTTT. Translation gives CASILPSGLGNTIYF.

This clonotype turned up a few times. CDR3 residues: CASSLEGRGGEKLFF. In DNA form, the CDR3 reads TGTGCCAGCAGTTTAGAAGGTCGCGGGGGAGAAAAACTGTTTTTT. The rearrangement uses TRBV27 and TRBJ1-4; possible D gene TRBD1, 5 bases. The CDR3 consists of 15 residues. The V gene's germline CDR1 is MNHEY and CDR2 SMNVEV (reference sequence). The germline V and J ends were trimmed by 2 bases and 8 bases, with 15 bases remaining between them.

Comments on this clonotype: This sequence may be a read error, since a much larger clone differs from it by one base. The J gene is TRBJ1-2, the V gene TRBV7-9; D might be TRBD1 (5 bases). This CDR3 has 16 residues. Germline CDR1 reads SEHNR; CDR2 reads FQNEAQ (reference sequence). V lost 1 base, J lost 6 bases, and 18 bases lay in between. The CDR3 region is CASSLVLGGDGHGYTF. CDR3 DNA: TGTGCCAGCAGCTTAGTCCTGGGGGGGGATGGGCATGGCTACACCTTC.

This clonotype was picked up a small number of times. The chain carries TRBV5-6 and TRBJ2-3; D remains ambiguous. Germline loops: CDR1 SGHDT, CDR2 YYEEEE. Trimming took off 0 bases at V and 6 bases at J, with 23 bases between the two ends. The CDR3 has 18 residues. The CDR3 is CASSLDPSTRKPLDTQYF. For the CDR3, the DNA is TGTGCCAGCAGCTTGGATCCCTCTACTCGGAAACCCCTGGATACGCAGTATTTT.

The chain carries TRBV4-1 and TRBJ2-3; 7 bases are shared with TRBD2. Germline assignment: CDR1 MGHRA and CDR2 YSYEKL. V gave up 4 bases and J gave up 4 bases; unmatched junction bases: 14. The CDR3 is 17 residues long. DNA for the CDR3: TGCGCCAGCAGCCGCACCGCTAGCGGTCTCGAGGCAGATACGCAGTATTTT. Translating gives CASSRTASGLEADTQYF.

This clonotype showed up just a few times. The chain combines TRBV12-3 or TRBV12-4 with TRBJ2-3; the D gene is possibly TRBD2 (7 bases). There are 15 residues in the CDR3. V lost 7 bases, J lost 1 base, and 15 bases lay in between. The CDR3 DNA reads as TGTGCCAGCAAGGGGGAGGGGCTTGGCACAGATACGCAGTATTTT. Translating it yields CASKGEGLGTDTQYF.

This clonotype was counted at least ten times. The rearrangement links TRBV7-6 to TRBJ2-1, with 11 bases that match TRBD2. Germline V gives CDR1 SGHVS, CDR2 FNYEAQ. The CDR3 covers 16 residues. After removal of 5 bases from V and 9 bases from J, the junction contained 12 bases not matched to a gene. Here the CDR3 reads CASSAPIAGGRVEQFF. Here the CDR3 DNA reads TGTGCCAGCAGCGCCCCCATAGCGGGGGGGCGTGTTGAGCAGTTCTTC.

The genes are TRBV2 and TRBJ1-3; D may be TRBD1 (5 bases). This CDR3 spans 14 amino acids. The V and J ends lost 7 bases and 4 bases respectively, with 14 bases between them. Germline lookup yields CDR1 SNHLY and CDR2 FYNNEI. CDR3 sequence reads: CASILDSTGNTIYF. The DNA for the CDR3 is TGTGCCAGCATTCTCGACAGTACCGGAAACACCATATATTTT.

This chain links TRBV6-6 with TRBJ2-3, with D unclear. CDR1 MNHNY and CDR2 SVGAGI come from the germline V gene (reference sequence). The CDR3 has 16 residues. Trimming left V 1 base short and J 1 base short, with 12 bases between. The CDR3 region has the DNA TGTGCCAGCAGTTACTTTCTAGGAGAAGGCACAGATACGCAGTATTTT. This gives the protein CASSYFLGEGTDTQYF.

The chain has TRBV10-3 and TRBJ2-1; TRBD1 aligns across 7 bases. The CDR3 has 12 amino acids. Germline-derived CDR1 and CDR2 are ENHRY and SYGVKD. V shed 11 bases, J shed 10 bases, and the junction held 11 bases outside the gene matches. The CDR3 DNA reads as TGTGCCGTTCCGGGACAGAGGGCCGAGCAGTTCTTC. Translating gives CAVPGQRAEQFF.

This clonotype came up a few times. The chain carries TRBV20-1 and TRBJ2-3; 8 bases agree with TRBD1. The trim removed 5 bases at V and 2 bases at J, leaving 9 bases unmatched. This CDR3 is built from 15 residues. CDR1 is DFQATT and CDR2 is SNEGSKA in the germline V gene (reference sequence). CDR3 sequence reads: CSARWGDRYTDTQYF. In DNA form, the CDR3 reads TGCAGTGCTCGCTGGGGGGACAGGTACACAGATACGCAGTATTTT.

The V and J genes are TRBV7-6 and TRBJ2-4; D unclear. CDR1 SGHVS and CDR2 FNYEAQ come from the germline V gene. V gave up 1 base and J gave up 0 bases, with 10 bases separating them. CDR3 length: 16 residues. The CDR3 DNA reads as TGTGCCAGCAGCTTAGTGGCAGCTGCAGCCAAAAACATTCAGTACTTC. It translates to CASSLVAAAAKNIQYF.

V is TRBV12-3 or TRBV12-4 and J is TRBJ1-3; a possible D gene is TRBD1 (5 bases). Trimming shortened V by 10 bases and J by 0 bases, and 25 bases separated the two germline ends. The CDR3 is 18 residues long. CDR3 DNA sequence: TGTGCCAACACCGCCCCTGACAGAATAAGGAGCTCTGGAAACACCATATATTTT. It translates to CANTAPDRIRSSGNTIYF.